This passage covers 11 T cell receptor beta chains from one sample sequenced in a study of regulatory T cells in long-lasting Graves disease. Construction of the TCR beta libraries employed iRepertoire HTBI primers in conjunction with Arm-PCR of CDR3 regions. TCRdb re-analysed the multiplex PCR reads in MiXCR, keeping a single row per CDR3 protein. Counted here are 500,000 or so distinct CDR3 sequences, 16% occurring once; the ten biggest clones make up 12%. Time point reported: newly diagnosed GD, antithyroid drugs for less than 3 months. PBMC RNA served as the TCR library source. The same data also went into a second study, on T cells in Graves' hyperthyroidism and ophthalmopathy.

Sequenced material: peripheral blood mononuclear cells (PBMCs), taken at new diagnosis, from a patient treated with antithyroid drugs. The receptors were sampled from a man aged 40-49 years with Graves disease.

About this clonotype itself: A read error may be the cause here, since a much bigger clone is one base away. The gene calls are TRBV7-2 and TRBJ1-3; D is undetermined. The germline CDR1 and CDR2 sequences are SGHTA and FQGNSA. The CDR3 has 15 residues. CDR3 sequence (DNA): TGTGCCAGCAGCTCCGACATTCTGCCTGGAAACACCACATATTTT. This encodes CASSSDILPGNTTYF.

In its sample, this clonotype was seen a few times. The chain carries TRBV19 and TRBJ2-1; 7 bases fit TRBD2. CDR1 is LNHDA and CDR2 is SQIVND in the germline V gene (reference sequence). CDR3 length: 18 residues. V lost 5 bases to trimming and J lost 8 bases; unmatched junction nucleotides: 21. The CDR3 DNA follows: TGTGCCAGTAGTTCCACACGATTAGTCGGGAGGCCCCAATATGAGCAGTTCTTC. It specifies CASSSTRLVGRPQYEQFF.

This clonotype was seen many times. The V and J genes are TRBV27 and TRBJ1-5; D remains unclear. V was clipped by 2 bases and J by 6 bases, with 11 bases between them. This CDR3 has 14 amino acids. The germline gives CDR1 MNHEY, CDR2 SMNVEV (reference sequence). The CDR3 nucleotides are TGTGCCAGCAGTTTAGCGAGGATCGGTCAGCCCCAGCATTTT. This codes for CASSLARIGQPQHF.

This clonotype was counted between two and nine times. The rearrangement joins TRBV2 to TRBJ2-1; 8 bases match TRBD2. The trim removed 3 bases at V and 3 bases at J, leaving 7 bases unmatched. Germline values: CDR1 SNHLY, CDR2 FYNNEI. This CDR3 has 16 residues. In DNA form, the CDR3 reads TGTGCCAGCAGTGACATTACTAGCGGATACTACAATGAGCAGTTCTTC. As protein: CASSDITSGYYNEQFF.

The chain couples TRBV5-1 to TRBJ2-1; D uncertain. Germline lookup yields CDR1 SGHRS and CDR2 YFSETQ. The CDR3 runs to 11 residues. V dropped 2 bases and J dropped 8 bases, with 5 bases sitting between them. The CDR3 nucleotides are TGCGCCAGCAGCTTCAATCATGAGCAGTTCTTC. Amino acids: CASSFNHEQFF.

The rearrangement links TRBV27 to TRBJ2-1; 12 bases are a match to TRBD2. Germline V lookup: CDR1 MNHEY, CDR2 SMNVEV (reference sequence). V was pared by 3 bases and J by 10 bases, with 10 bases of the junction left unmatched. CDR3 length: 16 amino acids. This CDR3 reads CASSFLLAGGPGEQFF. DNA of the CDR3: TGTGCCAGCAGTTTCCTTCTAGCGGGAGGGCCCGGCGAGCAGTTCTTC.

The V gene is TRBV6-1, the J gene TRBJ1-1, with D hard to call. The CDR3 contains 12 residues. CDR1 is MNHNS and CDR2 is SASEGT in the germline V gene. Trimming took 7 bases from V and 1 from J, leaving 7 bases between them. Here the CDR3 reads CASTRTNTEAFF. CDR3 nucleotide sequence: TGTGCCAGCACCCGAACGAACACTGAAGCTTTCTTT.

This clonotype was recorded at least ten times. This chain uses TRBV7-9 with TRBJ2-1, with D perhaps given as TRBD1 or TRBD2 (6 bases each). Per germline, CDR1 SEHNR and CDR2 FQNEAQ (reference sequence). CDR3 length equals 16 residues. The V end lost 2 bases, the J end lost 0 bases, and 11 bases lay between the germline ends. Written as DNA, the CDR3 is TGTGCCAGCAGCTTAACGGGGGCAAGCTCCTACAATGAGCAGTTCTTC. It codes for CASSLTGASSYNEQFF.

This clonotype was counted between two and nine times. This chain connects TRBV5-1 to TRBJ2-3; 11 bases are a match to TRBD2. This CDR3 region has 15 residues. Germline trimming cut 4 bases from V and 2 bases from J; bases unmatched to any gene: 3. Germline CDR1 reads SGHRS; CDR2 reads YFSETQ. The DNA for the CDR3 is TGCGCCAGCAGCGGGGGACTAGCGGACACAGATACGCAGTATTTT. Its translation: CASSGGLADTDTQYF.

This clonotype was observed many times. V is TRBV3-1 and J is TRBJ1-1; a weak D match, TRBD1 (5 bases). Germline-derived CDR1 and CDR2 are LGHDT and YNNKEL (reference sequence). V was trimmed by 4 bases and J by 4 bases, leaving 7 bases between them. The CDR3 length is 12 residues. CDR3 residues: CASSRQRTEAFF. The CDR3 nucleotides read TGTGCCAGCAGCCGACAGCGCACTGAAGCTTTCTTT.

The chain employs TRBV27 and TRBJ2-1; TRBD2 agrees at 10 bases. From germline, CDR1 is MNHEY and CDR2 SMNVEV (reference sequence). The CDR3 extends over 14 amino acids. The ends lost 3 bases at V and 6 bases at J; junction bases unmatched: 2. CDR3 sequence (DNA): TGTGCCAGCAGTTTTCTAGCGGGAGCCAATGAGCAGTTCTTC. Residues: CASSFLAGANEQFF.